This TCR beta chain was profiled in a study of blood T cell repertoires in COVID-19. At the level of the study: Sample material is recorded as cDNA or gDNA derived from T cells, B-cell-depleted T cells, or PBMCs.

The method was immunoSEQ multiplex PCR; TCRdb's version includes in-frame clones alone and lacks a portion of them. Among 300,000 to 400,000 clones, about 86% were seen once, and the ten largest hold about 7%. V shed 3 bases and J shed 0 bases, with 11 bases lying between them. CDR1 and CDR2 from the germline V gene are LNHNV and YYDKDF (reference sequence). This CDR3 has 15 amino acids. The sample was peripheral blood. The source is a woman aged 55-69 years with COVID-19, enrolled during active disease. V gene TRBV15 combines with J gene TRBJ1-1; no clear D gene. The CDR3 sequence is CATSRPGSLNTEAFF. The CDR3 nucleotides are TGTGCCACCAGCAGGCCCGGGAGTTTGAACACTGAAGCTTTCTTT.